This T cell receptor beta chain is from a study of cytomegalovirus exposure and HLA in healthy donors. Study results and limitations: Common viral pathogens seemed to be connected with several of the most significant clusters, according to a later analysis.

This clone occurred a few times. The antigen remains undetermined. J gave up 1 base and V 6 bases, and 4 bases lay outside the gene matches. In germline, CDR1 is LNHDA, CDR2 SQIVND (reference sequence). This CDR3 has 15 amino acids. Use of 60 Vbeta and 13 Jbeta primers characterized the PCR. Produced via immunoSEQ multiplex PCR; TCRdb's table is partial and in-frame only. The table records 160,000 or so clones, roughly 84% of them present only once. The sample taken for sequencing was PBMCs. The sequence derives from a man aged 30 to 39 in good health and CMV-seronegative. This sequence joins TRBV19 and TRBJ2-1; 9 bases fit TRBD2. The CDR3, as DNA: TGTGCCAGTAGCGGACTAGCGAATTCCTACAATGAGCAGTTCTTC. This sequence encodes CASSGLANSYNEQFF.